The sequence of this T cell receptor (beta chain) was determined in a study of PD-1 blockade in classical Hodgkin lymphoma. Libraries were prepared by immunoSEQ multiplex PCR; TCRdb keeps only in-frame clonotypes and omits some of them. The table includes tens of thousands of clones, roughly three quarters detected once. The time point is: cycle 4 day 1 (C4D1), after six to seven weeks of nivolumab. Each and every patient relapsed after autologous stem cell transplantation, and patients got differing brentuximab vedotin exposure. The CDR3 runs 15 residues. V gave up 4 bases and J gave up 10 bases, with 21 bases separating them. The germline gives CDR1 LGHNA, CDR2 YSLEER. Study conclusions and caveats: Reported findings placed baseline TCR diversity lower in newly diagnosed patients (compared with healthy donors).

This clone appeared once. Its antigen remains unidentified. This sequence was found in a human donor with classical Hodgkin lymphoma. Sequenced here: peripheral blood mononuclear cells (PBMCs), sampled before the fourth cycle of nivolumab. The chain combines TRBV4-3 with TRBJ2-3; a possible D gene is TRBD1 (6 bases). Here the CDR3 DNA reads TGCGCCAGCAGCCTTGATGGGGGCAACATACGTGCGCAGTATTTT. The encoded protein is CASSLDGGNIRAQYF.